A selection of T cell receptor beta chains follows, all from one sample in a study of blood T cell repertoires in COVID-19. Data came from immunoSEQ multiplex PCR; TCRdb stores just in-frame clones and leaves some out. This table has over 250,000 clones, approximately 92% appearing once. The sample consisted of PBMCs or T cells enriched from blood (not recorded which). The source is a woman aged 30 to 39 who had recovered from COVID-19. The conserved cysteine and the conserved F or W are not part of the CDR3 here.

TRBV29-1	TRBJ2-4	SVETSGKLNIQY
TRBV7-3	TRBJ1-2	ASSPSGQFMNYGYT
TRBV18	TRBJ1-3	ASSLSVTTGNTIY
TRBV6-1	TRBJ2-1	ASSAIAGDTYNEQF
TRBV18	TRBJ2-1	ASSPGQLRGEQF
TRBV6-2/TRBV6-3	TRBJ1-5	ASSYSRVGPDNQPQH
TRBV15	TRBJ1-2	ATSRGGGAYGYT
TRBV4-3	TRBJ2-7	ASSQGQGFEQY
TRBV28	TRBJ1-4	ASSYGGTGGEKLF
TRBV6-5	TRBJ1-5	ASRITGDMEPQH
TRBV13	TRBJ2-1	ACCCGSYNEQF
TRBV30	TRBJ1-2	AWRWDRKHGYT
TRBV14	TRBJ1-1	ASSQAGGAF
TRBV28	TRBJ1-1	ASSLAGQGNTEAF
TRBV3-1/TRBV3-2	TRBJ1-1	ASNRFGTEAF
TRBV7-9	TRBJ2-5	ASSPQGFMKETQY
TRBV2	TRBJ2-7	ASSVGPHEGALGRPYEQY
TRBV7-2	TRBJ1-2	ASSLGDILYGYT
TRBV9	TRBJ2-5	ASSAYREEETQY
TRBV10-3	TRBJ1-2	AISEQGWGYT
TRBV10-3	TRBJ1-2	ATRGGEDYGYT
TRBV19	TRBJ2-3	ASSSYHSRLSTDTQY
TRBV9	TRBJ2-1	ASSVDPEGSYNEQF
TRBV4-2	TRBJ2-1	ASSQDQGAAGLHHL
TRBV28	TRBJ2-7	ASRSSGKYEQY
TRBV7-9	TRBJ2-1	ASSRGGGLAGGSSSYNEQF
TRBV6-4	TRBJ1-1	ASRETGDAAF
TRBV19	TRBJ1-2	ASNPVGQGAYGYT
TRBV5-1	TRBJ2-2	ASSFTGGGPNTGELF
TRBV25-1	TRBJ2-3	ASSEYRGSTDTQY
TRBV19	TRBJ2-1	ASSIGRTGGPSSEQF
TRBV19	TRBJ2-2	ASRPGRGTGMNTGELF
TRBV19	TRBJ2-7	ASSGSTAYEQY
TRBV19	TRBJ2-5	ASSDSLGETQY
TRBV7-8	TRBJ2-7	ASSSSGLSYEQY
TRBV19	TRBJ1-5	ASSSTGLALKQPQH
TRBV7-9	TRBJ1-1	ASPERGGTEAF
TRBV6-5	TRBJ2-3	ASTVTSGSTDTQY
TRBV30	TRBJ2-6	AWRRVGSSGANVLT
TRBV18	TRBJ1-2	ASSPKTGPLNYGYT
TRBV7-9	TRBJ1-4	ASSLAIGVTNEKLF
TRBV7-2	TRBJ1-2	ASSSPDSMRGYT
TRBV30	TRBJ1-2	AWSPGGGYGYT